The 3 T cell receptor beta chains listed next were all sequenced from one sample in a study of T cell changes during pregnancy in multiple sclerosis. Using immunoSEQ multiplex PCR, the repertoire was profiled, and TCRdb retains in-frame clones only, with some absent. This sample yields just under 45,000 clones, of which 95% to 96% are seen a single time; 0.89% belongs to the top ten. Sequenced here: peripheral blood, sampled in the second trimester of pregnancy. The origin of the receptors is a female donor with multiple sclerosis, enrolled in a pregnancy study.

The chain recombines TRBV6-5 with TRBJ2-5, with TRBD2 matching over 7 bases. In germline, CDR1 is MNHEY, CDR2 SVGAGI. Trimming removed 2 bases from V and 2 bases from J; junction bases left unmatched: 2. The CDR3 contains 14 residues. DNA of the CDR3: TGTGCCAGCAGTTACGGGGGGGGGCAAGAGACCCAGTACTTC. Translation gives CASSYGGGQETQYF.

CDR3 coding DNA: TGTGCCAGCACTGATTGGGGGGGAACCTACGAGCAGTACTTC. Encoded protein: CASTDWGGTYEQYF. The chain recombines TRBV6-1 with TRBJ2-7; 7 bases are shared with TRBD2. Germline lookup yields CDR1 MNHNS and CDR2 SASEGT. CDR3 length equals 14 residues. J lost 2 bases, V lost 7 bases, and 8 bases had no gene match.

The chain carries TRBV5-4 and TRBJ1-2, with a weak D call TRBD1 (5 bases). Germline V gives CDR1 SGHNT, CDR2 YYREEE (reference sequence). V was shortened by 0 bases and J by 6 bases, with 9 bases between the two germline ends. The CDR3 is 13 amino acids. The chain's CDR3 is CASSLAGGDGYTF. The CDR3, as DNA: TGTGCCAGCAGCTTGGCGGGGGGGGATGGCTACACCTTC.